Included here is one T cell receptor (beta chain) sequence, with context. What it recognizes is unknown. A much larger clone lies one base from this, so it may be a read error. The data are from a study of T cells in Graves' hyperthyroidism and ophthalmopathy. CDR1 is SNHLY and CDR2 is FYNNEI in the germline V gene. The CDR3 sequence is 13 residues long. Exclusion followed for patients with uncontrolled infection, other autoimmune disease, pregnancy or lactation. There were TCR beta CDR3 regions amplified from RNA transcripts. In the first-round RT-PCR of the TCR CDR3, the HTBI primer set was used. TCRdb independently ran MiXCR on the multiplex PCR reads; one entry per CDR3 protein. The sample includes a few hundred thousand distinct CDR3 sequences, just over 45% of them seen just once. Study-wide results and limits: Blood also contained most expanded thyroid clonotypes above 0.001.

This sequence originates from a woman under 30 with Graves' hyperthyroidism. The sample taken for sequencing was peripheral blood or thyroid tissue (not recorded which). This chain connects TRBV2 to TRBJ2-7; 7 nucleotides agree with TRBD1. The CDR3 spells CAGTGENSYEQHF. In DNA form, the CDR3 reads TGTGCCGGTACAGGGGAAAACTCCTACGAGCAGCACTTC. Filled out from reference TRBV2 and TRBJ2-7, the complete variable domain reads EPEVTQTPSHQVTQMGQEVILRCVPISNHLYFYWYRQILGQKVEFLVSFYNNEISEKSEIFDDQFSVERPDGSNFTLKIRSTKLEDSAMYFCAGTGENSYEQHFGPGTRLTVT.